The 4 T cell receptor beta chains in this list originate from one sample, sequenced in a study of T cell repertoires in cytomegalovirus infection. One entry per CDR3 protein, called by TCRdb with MiXCR from the reads. Here the sample spans 68,000 or so distinct CDR3 sequences, about 22% being singletons. These receptors' antigens are unknown. Sequenced input: PBMCs, sequenced either directly or after in vitro stimulation (not recorded which). These receptors all come from a human donor in good health (CMV status not recorded). Some clones in this sample may be carry-over from other donors' samples.

This chain uses TRBV24-1 with TRBJ2-1; D gene unclear. The CDR3 sequence is 11 residues long. The germline V gene has CDR1 KGHDR and CDR2 SFDVKD. Trimming pared 5 bases from V and 9 bases from J, leaving 7 bases between. The CDR3 DNA reads as TGTGCCACCAGTGGCCTAGGTGAGCAGTTCTTC. It codes for CATSGLGEQFF.

The table lists this clonotype with a few counts. The chain links TRBV28 to TRBJ2-7; 9 bases map to TRBD1. Germline CDR1 is MDHEN and CDR2 is SYDVKM. V was pared by 6 bases and J by 4 bases, with 10 bases of the junction left unmatched. The CDR3 totals 15 residues. CDR3 sequence reads: CASRNPGQGTYEQYF. CDR3 nucleotides: TGTGCCAGCAGGAACCCTGGACAGGGGACATACGAGCAGTACTTC.

This clonotype was seen repeatedly, ten times or more. The junction departs from germline at one end; a sequencing error may be responsible. This chain connects TRBV7-2 to TRBJ2-3, with 9 bases matching TRBD1. From germline, CDR1 is SGHTA and CDR2 FQGNSA. The CDR3 contains 16 residues. CDR3 amino acids: CASSLAPTGGTNTQYF. For the CDR3, the DNA is TGTGCCAGCAGCTTAGCGCCTACAGGGGGCACAAATACGCAGTATTTT. Looking up the rest from reference TRBV7-2 and TRBJ2-3 gives the full variable domain: GAGVSQSPSNKVTEKGKDVELRCDPISGHTALYWYRQSLGQGLEFLIYFQGNSAPDKSGLPSDRFSAERTGGSVSTLTIQRTQQEDSAVYLCASSLAPTGGTNTQYFGPGTRLTVL.

Comment on this clonotype: The junction does not match germline at one end; this may be a read error. V gene TRBV30 combines with J gene TRBJ1-1; TRBD1 is a possible D gene (5 bases). Germline V gene data show CDR1 as GTSNPN and CDR2 as SVGIG (reference sequence). The CDR3 length is 13 residues. CDR3 protein: CVWSSQANTEAFF. The CDR3 DNA reads as TGTGTCTGGAGTTCACAGGCGAACACTGAAGCTTTCTTT. Using reference TRBV30 and TRBJ1-1 for the parts outside the CDR3, the full variable domain is SQTIHQWPATLVQPVGSPLSLECTVEGTSNPNLYWYRQAAGRGLQLLFYSVGIGQISSEVPQNLSASRPQDRQFILSSKKLLLSDSGFYLCVWSSQANTEAFFGQGTRLTVV.